These 20 T cell receptor beta chains were all obtained from the same sample, sequenced in a study of vaccination and CD4 T cells after COVID-19. No antigen is known for these receptors. Treatment of the sample: approximately nine-day PBMC culture with coronavirus spike peptide pools or control peptides (ViraFEST assay). Cultured CD4+ T-cell DNA underwent Oncomine TCR Beta short-read sequencing. TCRdb itself ran the PCR reads through MiXCR, one entry per CDR3 protein. The data show 9,000 to 13,000 distinct CDR3 sequences, about 53% seen once. The specimen was CD4+ T cells from blood, cultured in vitro. The receptors originated from a human donor who had recovered from COVID-19.

The genes are TRBV7-2 and TRBJ1-2; 10 bases fit TRBD1. J gave up 5 bases and V 4 bases, and 10 bases lay outside the gene matches. Germline CDR1 reads SGHTA; CDR2 reads FQGNSA. CDR3 length equals 16 residues. In DNA form, the CDR3 reads TGTGCCAGCAGCTCAAAACCGGGACAGGGGAGGTATGGCTACACCTTC. Translating it yields CASSSKPGQGRYGYTF.

The rearrangement links TRBV6-2 or TRBV6-3 to TRBJ1-5; D remains unclear. The V end lost 2 bases, the J end lost 0 bases, and 2 bases lay between the germline ends. CDR3 length: 13 amino acids. CDR1 is MNHEY and CDR2 is SVGEGT in the germline V gene. The CDR3 nucleotides are TGTGCCAGCAGTTACGGTAGCAATCAGCCCCAGCATTTT. Its protein is CASSYGSNQPQHF.

The rearrangement links TRBV10-3 to TRBJ2-3; TRBD2 agrees at 11 bases. Germline V gene data show CDR1 as ENHRY and CDR2 as SYGVKD. The CDR3 is made up of 14 amino acids. J was trimmed by 4 bases and V by 3 bases; bases with no gene match: 0. The CDR3 nucleotides are TGTGCCATCAGTGATAGCGGGGGGGCAGATACGCAGTATTTT. Its protein product is CAISDSGGADTQYF.

The chain recombines TRBV20-1 with TRBJ1-2; 8 bases are a match to TRBD1. Germline CDR1 is DFQATT and CDR2 is SNEGSKA (reference sequence). J gave up 8 bases and V 3 bases, and 8 bases lay outside the gene matches. This CDR3 is built from 13 residues. The CDR3 sequence is CSASETGGWGYTF. The CDR3 coding sequence is TGCAGTGCTAGTGAAACAGGGGGATGGGGCTACACCTTC.

The V gene is TRBV20-1, the J gene TRBJ2-7; D not resolved. CDR3 length equals 12 residues. CDR1 and CDR2 from the germline V gene are DFQATT and SNEGSKA (reference sequence). V lost 0 bases and J 6 bases, leaving 9 bases between the germline ends. CDR3 region: CSARDFLGEQYF. CDR3 nucleotides: TGCAGTGCTAGAGATTTTCTTGGCGAGCAGTACTTC.

The gene calls are TRBV6-2 or TRBV6-3 and TRBJ1-5; TRBD1 is a possible D gene (6 bases). Germline V gives CDR1 MNHEY, CDR2 SVGEGT. Trimming removed 5 bases at V and 4 bases at J, with 15 bases between. CDR3 length equals 15 residues. The CDR3 DNA is TGTGCCAGCAGTCCCAATTGGGGGGCAAATCAGCCCCAGCATTTT. Its translation is CASSPNWGANQPQHF.

V is TRBV5-1 and J is TRBJ1-5; D gene unclear. The V and J ends lost 2 bases and 1 base respectively, with 10 bases between them. Germline V gives CDR1 SGHRS, CDR2 YFSETQ. This CDR3 spans 15 amino acids. This chain's CDR3 is CASSFEGESNQPQHF. The CDR3 DNA reads TGCGCCAGCAGCTTTGAAGGAGAAAGCAATCAGCCCCAGCATTTT.

This chain connects TRBV20-1 to TRBJ2-7, with TRBD2 matching 14 bases. The J segment lost 3 bases and the V segment lost 6 bases, leaving 4 bases of the junction unmatched. The CDR3 is 14 amino acids. CDR1 is DFQATT, CDR2 SNEGSKA, per germline (reference sequence). This chain's CDR3 is CSARTSGGFYEQYF. CDR3 sequence (DNA): TGCAGTGCCCGGACTAGCGGGGGGTTCTACGAGCAGTACTTC.

This clonotype was found a few times. This rearrangement joins TRBV21-1 to TRBJ2-7. TRBV21-1 has pseudogene status. The CDR3 has 12 amino acids. Here the CDR3 DNA reads TGTGCCAGCAGCCCCCGTTCCTACGAGCAGTACTTC. As protein: CASSPRSYEQYF.

V gene TRBV5-4 combines with J gene TRBJ1-6, with 8 bases that match TRBD1. This CDR3 is 14 amino acids long. Germline loops: CDR1 SGHNT, CDR2 YYREEE (reference sequence). J gave up 8 bases and V 5 bases, and 6 bases lay outside the gene matches. The CDR3 DNA is TGTGCCAGCAGGAACAGGGGGTTGGATTCACCCCTCCACTTT. Translating it yields CASRNRGLDSPLHF.

The V call is TRBV6-5, the J call TRBJ1-1, with D perhaps TRBD1 (5 bases). Germline lookup yields CDR1 MNHEY and CDR2 SVGAGI. The ends were cut back, 0 bases at V and 6 bases at J, with 14 bases in the middle. The CDR3 is 15 amino acids. CDR3 sequence reads: CASSYSEDWGAEAFF. The CDR3, as DNA: TGTGCCAGCAGTTACTCGGAAGATTGGGGCGCTGAAGCTTTCTTT.

J is TRBJ2-6 and V is TRBV12-3 or TRBV12-4; D remains unclear. Trimming stripped 9 bases from V and 0 bases from J, with 9 bases between. The CDR3 runs to 14 residues. The CDR3 here is CASRVSSGANVLTF. The CDR3, as DNA: TGTGCCAGTAGAGTGAGCTCTGGGGCCAACGTCCTGACTTTC.

This chain uses TRBV19 with TRBJ2-7, with 8 bases fitting TRBD1. After removal of 6 bases from V and 3 bases from J, the junction contained 7 bases not matched to a gene. This CDR3 is built from 14 residues. Germline values: CDR1 LNHDA, CDR2 SQIVND (reference sequence). CDR3 in amino acids: CASRGQGNGYEQYF. CDR3 coding DNA: TGTGCCAGTAGAGGACAGGGAAACGGCTACGAGCAGTACTTC.

V gene TRBV20-1 combines with J gene TRBJ1-1; 9 positions match TRBD1. The V and J ends lost 5 bases and 6 bases, in that order; junction bases with no gene match: 16. CDR1 is DFQATT and CDR2 is SNEGSKA in the germline V gene (reference sequence). The CDR3 has 16 residues. CDR3 protein: CSARLTGTGLRAEAFF. The CDR3 DNA reads as TGCAGTGCTCGACTTACCGGGACAGGGTTAAGGGCTGAAGCTTTCTTT.

This clonotype was detected a few times. This chain joins TRBV20-1 and TRBJ1-2; TRBD1 might be the D (5 bases). The V end lost 5 bases, the J end lost 5 bases, and 12 bases lay between the germline ends. CDR1 is DFQATT, CDR2 SNEGSKA, per germline (reference sequence). The CDR3 contains 12 residues. CDR3 residues: CSAYDRTYGYTF. The CDR3 nucleotides are TGCAGTGCTTACGACAGAACTTATGGCTACACCTTC.

This clonotype has just a few counts. The genes are TRBV15 and TRBJ2-3; the D gene is possibly TRBD2 (6 bases). The CDR3 sequence is 15 residues long. Trimming stripped 8 bases from V and 1 base from J, with 16 bases between. Looked up from germline, CDR1 is LNHNV and CDR2 is YYDKDF (reference sequence). The CDR3 coding sequence is TGTGCCACCTGGAGGGCAGGCTCTCGCACAGATACGCAGTATTTT. This sequence encodes CATWRAGSRTDTQYF.

V usage is TRBV7-2 and J usage is TRBJ2-1, with TRBD1 identical over 7 bases. V gave up 7 bases and J gave up 6 bases; unmatched junction bases: 12. This CDR3 spans 15 amino acids. Germline V gene lookup returns CDR1 SGHTA and CDR2 FQGNSA. The CDR3 is CASTSGTATFNEQFF. In DNA form, the CDR3 reads TGTGCCAGCACCTCCGGGACAGCCACGTTCAATGAGCAGTTCTTC.

J is TRBJ2-5 and V is TRBV5-1, with 7 bases that match TRBD2. Losses at the gene ends were 0 bases for V and 1 base for J; bases not matched to a gene: 3. Germline CDR1 SGHRS, CDR2 YFSETQ. This CDR3 spans 15 amino acids. The CDR3 loop reads CASSLGTGGQETQYF. The CDR3 nucleotides are TGCGCCAGCAGCTTGGGTACGGGAGGCCAAGAGACCCAGTACTTC.

This clonotype was counted once. CDR3 amino acids: CSASTGTPDLPLHF. The CDR3 DNA reads TGCAGTGCTAGTACCGGGACACCAGATTTACCCCTCCACTTT. The chain is built from TRBV20-1 and TRBJ1-6, with D possibly matching TRBD1 (6 bases). V was trimmed by 3 bases and J by 12 bases, leaving 18 bases between them. This CDR3 spans 14 amino acids. Germline CDR1 DFQATT, CDR2 SNEGSKA (reference sequence).

This chain connects TRBV12-3 or TRBV12-4 to TRBJ2-1; 12 bases match TRBD2. The CDR3 loop spans 14 amino acids. V was pared by 6 bases and J by 7 bases, with 4 bases of the junction left unmatched. Here the CDR3 DNA reads TGTGCCAGCAGCCTAGCGGGAGGGCCAAATGAGCAGTTCTTC. It specifies CASSLAGGPNEQFF.